This TCR beta chain comes out of a study of cytomegalovirus exposure and HLA in healthy donors. About the research overall: From HLA-typed donors, an early data release held approximately 85 million unique TCRs.

Study-wide points: A missense variant in DCLRE1C was later tied to TCR beta V- and J-gene trimming.

The PCR employed 60 Vbeta primers together with 13 Jbeta primers. In the authors' workflow: It was a later analysis that counted tens of millions of unique TCR beta chains, of which approximately 9.9 million were shared. Clones were sequenced by immunoSEQ multiplex PCR, and TCRdb holds only the in-frame ones, with some missing. V and J calls and clone size are as listed in that table; D and trimming were resolved from the DNA. This repertoire comprises 85,000 or so clones; its ten largest clones make up 0.95% to 1.3%. The CDR3 spans 14 residues. Germline V CDR1 and CDR2: SEHNR, FQNEAQ (reference sequence). In the case of this clone: Its antigen is not identified. Mismatch with germline at one junction end may stem from a read error.

V usage is TRBV7-9 and J usage is TRBJ2-3; possible D gene TRBD2, 6 bases. The sequence came from a young woman in good health and CMV-seronegative. The sample comprised PBMCs. CDR3 nucleotides: TGTGCCAGCAGCGCGCGGACTACGGGAGATAAGCAGTATTTT. The encoded protein is CASSARTTGDKQYF.